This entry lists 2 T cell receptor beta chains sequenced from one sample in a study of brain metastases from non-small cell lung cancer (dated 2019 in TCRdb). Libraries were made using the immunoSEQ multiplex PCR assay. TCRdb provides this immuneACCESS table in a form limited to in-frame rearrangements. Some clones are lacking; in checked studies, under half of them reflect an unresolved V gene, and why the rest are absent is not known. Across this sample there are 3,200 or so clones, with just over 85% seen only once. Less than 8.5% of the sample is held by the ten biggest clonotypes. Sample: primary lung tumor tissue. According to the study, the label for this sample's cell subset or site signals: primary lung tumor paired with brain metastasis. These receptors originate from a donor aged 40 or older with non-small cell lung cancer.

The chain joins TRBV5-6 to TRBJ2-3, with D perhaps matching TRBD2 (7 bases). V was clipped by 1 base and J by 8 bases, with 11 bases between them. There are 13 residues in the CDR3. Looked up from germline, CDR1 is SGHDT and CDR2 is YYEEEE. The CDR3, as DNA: TGTGCCAGCAGCTTGAGCGGGACAAGTACGCAGTATTTT. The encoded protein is CASSLSGTSTQYF. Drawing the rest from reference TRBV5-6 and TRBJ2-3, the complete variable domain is DAGVTQSPTHLIKTRGQQVTLRCSPKSGHDTVSWYQQALGQGPQFIFQYYEEEERQRGNFPDRFSGHQFPNYSSELNVNALLLGDSALYLCASSLSGTSTQYFGPGTRLTVL.

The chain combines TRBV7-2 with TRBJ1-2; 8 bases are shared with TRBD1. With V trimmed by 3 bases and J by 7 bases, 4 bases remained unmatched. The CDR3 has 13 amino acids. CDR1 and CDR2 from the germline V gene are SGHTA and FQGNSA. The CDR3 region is CASSFGQGSGYTF. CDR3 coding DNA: TGTGCCAGCAGCTTCGGACAGGGCTCTGGCTACACCTTC.